The next 9 T cell receptor beta chains were all read from a single sample in a study of blood T cell repertoires in COVID-19. The assay was immunoSEQ multiplex PCR, and TCRdb's table has in-frame clones only and misses some. The sample has 130,000 to 150,000 clones, more than 75% seen once. Source material: peripheral blood. These receptors were collected from a man at least 80 years old with acute or convalescent COVID-19.

The V and J genes are TRBV11-2 and TRBJ1-3; 8 positions match TRBD1. V shed 3 bases, J shed 7 bases, and the junction held 2 bases outside the gene matches. The CDR3 has 13 residues. Per the germline V gene, CDR1 is SGHAT and CDR2 is FQNNGV. The CDR3 coding sequence is TGTGCCAGCAGCTTGGACAGGGAGAACACCATATATTTT. This encodes CASSLDRENTIYF. The full variable domain, its missing parts supplied by reference TRBV11-2 and TRBJ1-3, is EAGVAQSPRYKIIEKRQSVAFWCNPISGHATLYWYQQILGQGPKLLIQFQNNGVVDDSQLPKDRFSAERLKGVDSTLKIQPAKLEDSAVYLCASSLDRENTIYFGEGSWLTVV.

This chain uses TRBV28 with TRBJ1-6; TRBD1 is a possible D gene (6 bases). Germline V gives CDR1 MDHEN, CDR2 SYDVKM. This CDR3 spans 12 amino acids. V was shortened by 7 bases and J by 14 bases, with 15 bases between the two germline ends. This CDR3 is CASKTGILALHF. DNA for the CDR3: TGTGCCAGCAAGACAGGTATACTTGCCCTCCACTTT.

CDR3 amino acids: CASSLAEDQPQHF. The CDR3 nucleotides read TGTGCCAGCAGCTTAGCCGAGGATCAGCCCCAGCATTTT. The rearrangement links TRBV7-6 to TRBJ1-5; D uncertain. The CDR3 length is 13 residues. V lost 0 bases, J lost 5 bases, and 5 bases lay in between. CDR1 is SGHVS, CDR2 FNYEAQ, per germline.

Concerning this clone itself: At one end, the junction sequence differs from germline, possibly due to a read error. V is TRBV19 and J is TRBJ2-2; D unresolved. This CDR3 has 13 amino acids. Per germline, CDR1 LNHDA and CDR2 SQIVND (reference sequence). CDR3 DNA sequence: TGTGCCAGTAGTATTCTGAACTCCGGGGAGCTGTTTTTT. This sequence encodes CASSILNSGELFF.

The chain combines TRBV5-5 with TRBJ2-2; 10 bases agree with TRBD2. The CDR3 has 15 residues. Germline CDR1 and CDR2: SGHKS and YYEKEE (reference sequence). The ends lost 1 base at V and 4 bases at J; junction bases unmatched: 1. In DNA form, the CDR3 reads TGTGCCAGCAGCTTGTTAGCGGGGGGCACCGGGGAGCTGTTTTTT. Amino acid sequence: CASSLLAGGTGELFF.

This clone was found many times. CDR3 DNA sequence: TGTGCCAGCAGCAAGAGGCAGGGCAATCCCTACGAGCAGTACTTC. Translated, it gives CASSKRQGNPYEQYF. J is TRBJ2-7 and V is TRBV6-5; D possibly corresponds to TRBD1 (5 bases). Germline V lookup: CDR1 MNHEY, CDR2 SVGAGI. Deletions cut 6 bases from V and 2 bases from J, with 17 bases between. CDR3 length: 15 amino acids.

The chain combines TRBV6-5 with TRBJ1-6; D call uncertain. Germline V gene data show CDR1 as MNHEY and CDR2 as SVGAGI. V was cut by 0 bases and J by 9 bases, with 15 bases left in between. This CDR3 comprises 16 residues. DNA of the CDR3: TGTGCCAGCAGTTACTCGACCCGGCGGATAGGTTCACCCCTCCACTTT. This codes for CASSYSTRRIGSPLHF.

The chain links TRBV6-5 to TRBJ1-6, with a tentative D call TRBD1 (5 bases). The CDR3 extends over 14 amino acids. V was pared by 6 bases and J by 6 bases, with 12 bases between. The V gene's germline CDR1 is MNHEY and CDR2 SVGAGI. Written as DNA, the CDR3 is TGTGCCAGCAGCTGGGGGGGGGTTAATTCACCCCTCCACTTT. Translation: CASSWGGVNSPLHF.

The chain uses TRBV18 and TRBJ2-7; 11 bases match TRBD2. Trimming cost V 8 bases and J 1 base; bases outside gene matches: 4. In germline, CDR1 is KGHSH, CDR2 LQKENI. This CDR3 is 14 amino acids long. This CDR3 is CASRTSGGSYEQYF. The CDR3 nucleotides read TGTGCCAGCCGTACTAGCGGGGGATCCTACGAGCAGTACTTC. Combining the CDR3 with reference TRBV18 and TRBJ2-7 gives the whole variable domain NAGVMQNPRHLVRRRGQEARLRCSPMKGHSHVYWYRQLPEEGLKFMVYLQKENIIDESGMPKERFSAEFPKEGPSILRIQQVVRGDSAAYFCASRTSGGSYEQYFGPGTRLTVT.